This record concerns one T cell receptor (beta chain) sequence. It lacks a known antigen. No quality values exist for individual bases; no much larger clone is one base distant. TCRbeta CDR3 regions were amplified from genomic DNA by means of the immunoSEQ Assay, a bias-controlled multiplex PCR. In the paper's pipeline: The number of nucleated cells in each sample was estimated by amplification of reference gene primers within the assay. To quantify the absolute abundance of each unique TCRbeta CDR3 rearrangement, sequence reads were collapsed and filtered. For each sample, productive Simpson clonality was calculated as the square root of Simpson's diversity index across productive rearrangements. As stored in TCRdb, this immuneACCESS dataset retains in-frame rearrangements with V and J assigned. A fraction of the clones does not appear; measured against another copy, unresolved V genes explain less than half of the discrepancy, and the remainder lacks a known reason. V, J and clone size derive from that table, while D and trimming were established from the DNA sequence. For this sample the table gives 250,000 or so clones, of which 85% to 90% were detected only once. The ten largest clones take up roughly 2.2% of the sample.

The junction shows trimming of 2 bases on V and 1 base on J, plus 14 bases between the germline ends. The CDR3 starts with the cysteine, ends with the phenylalanine, and has 16 residues. Only the CDR3 DNA stays, 48 bases, in frame from base 1. CDR1 and CDR2 were assigned from the germline V gene as KGHSH and LQKENI. This sample is drawn from a study of blood T cell repertoires in COVID-19 (dated by TCRdb to 2020 to 2022). Notes on the research overall: The collaborator samples originated in the United States, Italy and Spain and spanned the acute and convalescent phases of COVID-19. The prospective study material was composed of cDNA or gDNA derived from T cells, B-cell-depleted T cells, or PBMCs. Deeply sampled blood TCRbeta repertoires from subjects exposed to, actively infected with, or recovered from COVID-19 were included in the dataset. The repertoires were made available in a free public database intended to serve as a resource for research on the immune response to SARS-CoV-2. Samples came from the ongoing ImmuneRACE study (first 160 participants) plus 1,254 subjects from 6 global collaborators. Nearly every sample came with metadata listing a de-identified subject ID, COVID-19 status, age in years and sex. Where HLA class I and class II types were available, the types were taken from metadata supplied by the sample provider, not from assay-based typing. The investigation overall reported the following: How much clinical and demographic metadata was included differed by source and by participant, and the metadata was provided uncurated.

One collaborating source in Seattle enrolled patients during active infection and followed them longitudinally through the course of disease. Collaborating institutions collected whole blood in K2EDTA tubes following their own protocols. For TCRbeta analysis, collaborator samples were shipped as frozen whole blood, as isolated PBMCs, or as DNA extracted from either sample type. This sequence was found in a woman in her fifties or sixties with COVID-19, enrolled during active disease. The chain uses TRBV18 and TRBJ1-2, with the D gene call left open. The sample consisted of peripheral blood. The CDR3 is CASSPATKSVNYGYTF. In nucleotide form, the sequence is TGTGCCAGCTCACCAGCGACAAAGTCCGTTAACTATGGCTACACCTTC. The full variable domain, with segments outside the CDR3 supplied by the reference TRBV18 and TRBJ1-2 proteins, appears as NAGVMQNPRHLVRRRGQEARLRCSPMKGHSHVYWYRQLPEEGLKFMVYLQKENIIDESGMPKERFSAEFPKEGPSILRIQQVVRGDSAAYFCASSPATKSVNYGYTFGSGTRLTVV.